Each of the 29 T cell receptor beta chains below was sequenced from the same sample in a study of radiotherapy plus CTLA-4 blockade in lung cancer. Assay: immunoSEQ multiplex PCR; the TCRdb copy retains only in-frame clones and omits some. The repertoire holds 9,500 to 15,000 clones, around 80% seen once, with 25% to 35% in the top ten. The sequencing here drew on peripheral blood, taken from a patient treated with radiotherapy plus ipilimumab. These receptors all stem from a human donor with non-small cell lung cancer that progressed on radiotherapy plus ipilimumab.

The V and J genes are TRBV9 and TRBJ2-3; TRBD2 agrees at 9 bases. The trim removed 1 base at V and 5 bases at J, leaving 5 bases unmatched. From germline, CDR1 is SGDLS and CDR2 YYNGEE. This CDR3 spans 15 amino acids. The CDR3 loop reads CASSVSGGYQDTQYF. The CDR3 nucleotides are TGTGCCAGCAGCGTAAGCGGGGGGTATCAAGATACGCAGTATTTT.

The chain links TRBV6-6 to TRBJ1-2; D remains ambiguous. The length of the CDR3 is 14 residues. V was clipped by 0 bases and J by 7 bases, with 12 bases between them. Germline assignment: CDR1 MNHNY and CDR2 SVGAGI (reference sequence). The CDR3 reads CASSYSEREVGYTF. CDR3 coding DNA: TGTGCCAGCAGTTACTCGGAGAGGGAGGTTGGCTACACCTTC.

The chain is built from TRBV7-9 and TRBJ1-4; a possible D gene is TRBD1 (6 bases). V shed 0 bases and J shed 5 bases, with 10 bases lying between them. Germline V lookup: CDR1 SEHNR, CDR2 FQNEAQ (reference sequence). The CDR3 extends over 15 amino acids. CDR3 sequence reads: CASSLAPGVNEKLFF. The CDR3 DNA reads as TGTGCCAGCAGCTTAGCCCCAGGGGTGAATGAAAAACTGTTTTTT.

The chain's CDR3 is CASSGRGQQEKLFF. The CDR3 nucleotides are TGTGCCAGCAGCGGCAGGGGGCAACAGGAAAAACTGTTTTTT. V is TRBV5-4 and J is TRBJ1-4, with 8 bases identical to TRBD1. Germline CDR1 SGHNT, CDR2 YYREEE (reference sequence). The ends lost 4 bases at V and 8 bases at J; junction bases unmatched: 7. This CDR3 contains 14 residues.

This chain uses TRBV11-2 with TRBJ2-7; 9 bases agree with TRBD1. The CDR3 loop spans 15 amino acids. Germline assignment: CDR1 SGHAT and CDR2 FQNNGV. Trimming removed 6 bases from V and 3 bases from J; junction bases left unmatched: 9. In DNA form, the CDR3 reads TGTGCCAGCAGTCGGCCGGGACAGGGTTTCTACGAGCAGTACTTC. This translates into CASSRPGQGFYEQYF.

The rearrangement uses TRBV14 and TRBJ2-1, with 9 bases aligning to TRBD2. Germline V lookup: CDR1 SGHDN, CDR2 FVKESK. The ends lost 0 bases at V and 4 bases at J; junction bases unmatched: 10. The CDR3 is made up of 18 amino acids. CDR3: CASSQDDFAGGRYNEQFF. For the CDR3, the DNA is TGTGCCAGCAGCCAAGATGACTTCGCGGGGGGGCGATACAATGAGCAGTTCTTC.

CDR3 amino acids: CASSQWANNSPLHF. CDR3 DNA sequence: TGTGCCAGCAGCCAGTGGGCCAATAATTCACCCCTCCACTTT. The chain couples TRBV5-5 to TRBJ1-6; no definite D call. The V gene's germline CDR1 is SGHKS and CDR2 YYEKEE (reference sequence). The CDR3 sequence is 14 residues long. Between the trimmed V and J ends, which lost 4 bases and 5 bases, there was a span of 10 bases.

This chain uses TRBV12-5 with TRBJ1-1; 10 bases fit TRBD1. Germline trimming cut 5 bases from V and 10 bases from J; bases unmatched to any gene: 7. CDR3 length: 13 residues. The germline V gene encodes CDR1 LGHNT and CDR2 FRNRAP. The CDR3 spells CASGPGTGDRAFF. The CDR3 DNA reads TGTGCTAGTGGTCCCGGGACAGGGGATCGAGCTTTCTTT. The whole variable domain, filled in from reference TRBV12-5 and TRBJ1-1, reads DARVTQTPRHKVTEMGQEVTMRCQPILGHNTVFWYRQTMMQGLELLAYFRNRAPLDDSGMPKDRFSAEMPDATLATLKIQPSEPRDSAVYFCASGPGTGDRAFFGQGTRLTVV.

Here the CDR3 reads CASSPLDRPNYGYTF. CDR3 in DNA: TGTGCCAGCAGCCCCCTGGACAGGCCAAACTATGGCTACACCTTC. The chain has TRBV9 and TRBJ1-2; 7 bases are a match to TRBD1. The CDR3 totals 15 residues. Germline loops: CDR1 SGDLS, CDR2 YYNGEE. V dropped 4 bases and J dropped 2; count of bases not matched to a gene: 8.

V gene TRBV10-2 combines with J gene TRBJ1-3; 10 nucleotides align to TRBD1. Losses at the gene ends were 6 bases for V and 1 base for J; bases not matched to a gene: 6. Germline V gives CDR1 WSHSY, CDR2 SAAADI. The CDR3 spans 16 residues. CDR3 DNA: TGCGCCAGCAGACGACAGGGGGCAACGTCTGGAAACACCATATATTTT. As protein: CASRRQGATSGNTIYF.

The chain recombines TRBV7-3 with TRBJ2-3, with 8 bases fitting TRBD1. Germline trimming cut 2 bases from V and 4 bases from J; bases unmatched to any gene: 5. The CDR3 contains 15 residues. CDR1 is SGHTA and CDR2 is FQGTGA in the germline V gene. CDR3 amino acids: CASSLARGRADTQYF. CDR3 coding DNA: TGTGCCAGCAGCTTAGCCAGGGGGCGCGCAGATACGCAGTATTTT. Complete variable domain (other parts from reference TRBV7-3 and TRBJ2-3): GAGVSQTPSNKVTEKGKYVELRCDPISGHTALYWYRQSLGQGPEFLIYFQGTGAADDSGLPNDRFFAVRPEGSVSTLKIQRTERGDSAVYLCASSLARGRADTQYFGPGTRLTVL.

This clone was seen a handful of times. The chain links TRBV7-2 to TRBJ1-3; D not certain. Germline values: CDR1 SGHTA, CDR2 FQGNSA. The CDR3 length is 13 residues. Trimming stripped 5 bases from V and 0 bases from J, with 5 bases between. CDR3 nucleotide sequence: TGTGCCAGCAGCGCCCGCTCTGGAAACACCATATATTTT. This codes for CASSARSGNTIYF.

This clone is a singleton in its sample. The CDR3 DNA sequence: TGTGCCAGCAGCGCAGGACTAGCGGGGGTGGATACGCAGTATTTT. Encoded protein: CASSAGLAGVDTQYF. The V gene is TRBV5-4, the J gene TRBJ2-3; TRBD2 agrees at 13 bases. From germline, CDR1 is SGHNT and CDR2 YYREEE (reference sequence). The trim removed 4 bases at V and 6 bases at J, leaving 5 bases unmatched. This CDR3 contains 15 residues.

The chain employs TRBV28 and TRBJ2-7; D might be TRBD1 (5 bases). CDR3 length: 14 amino acids. In germline, CDR1 is MDHEN, CDR2 SYDVKM. Trimming took 5 bases from V and 0 from J, leaving 11 bases between them. In DNA, the CDR3 is TGTGCCAGCAGTCTGACAGCCTTCTCCTACGAGCAGTACTTC. This translates into CASSLTAFSYEQYF.

The chain joins TRBV1 to TRBJ2-1; TRBD2 reflects the table's D call only, with no check against the DNA. TRBV1 is given as a pseudogene. This CDR3 region has 16 residues. The CDR3 loop reads CTSSPTPSGGCNEQFF. The CDR3 DNA is TGCACCAGCAGCCCAACCCCTAGCGGGGGTTGCAATGAGCAGTTCTTC.

The chain employs TRBV29-1 and TRBJ2-5; D uncertain. Trimming cost V 4 bases and J 6 bases, with 12 bases left between them. The CDR3 contains 12 residues. The germline gives CDR1 SQVTM, CDR2 ANQGSEA. DNA of the CDR3: TGCAGCGTTGCGATGGTTGGGCAGACCCAGTACTTC. Translation: CSVAMVGQTQYF.

This clone was seen a single time. This chain joins TRBV6-1 and TRBJ1-2; the D gene is possibly TRBD1 (6 bases). Per germline, CDR1 MNHNS and CDR2 SASEGT. Between the trimmed V and J ends, which lost 3 bases and 4 bases, there was a span of 30 bases. This CDR3 contains 20 residues. The CDR3 DNA reads TGTGCCAGCAGTGAGGCGGGGCGGGGGGCGACTCTCCTAGCCCTCTATGGCTACACCTTC. This gives the protein CASSEAGRGATLLALYGYTF.

The chain combines TRBV28 with TRBJ1-1, with 10 bases that match TRBD1. The CDR3 contains 15 residues. Germline V lookup: CDR1 MDHEN, CDR2 SYDVKM. The trim removed 5 bases at V and 6 bases at J, leaving 9 bases unmatched. The DNA of the CDR3 is TGTGCCAGCAGTCCCCGGGGACAGGGGATCGCTGAAGCTTTCTTT. Translating it yields CASSPRGQGIAEAFF.

J is TRBJ1-2 and V is TRBV6-1, with D perhaps matching TRBD1 (6 bases). The length of the CDR3 is 15 residues. Germline assignment: CDR1 MNHNS and CDR2 SASEGT. The ends were cut back, 1 base at V and 2 bases at J, with 11 bases in the middle. The CDR3 DNA reads as TGTGCCAGCAGTGAAGAAGGGGGACCCAACTATGGCTACACCTTC. It is translated as CASSEEGGPNYGYTF.

The genes are TRBV27 and TRBJ1-4; TRBD1 is a possible D gene (5 bases). Per germline, CDR1 MNHEY and CDR2 SMNVEV (reference sequence). V lost 4 bases and J lost 0, with 12 bases in between. CDR3 length equals 16 residues. The CDR3 DNA reads TGTGCCAGCAGTTACCGACAGACTGCAACTAATGAAAAACTGTTTTTT. Protein sequence: CASSYRQTATNEKLFF.

This sequence joins TRBV27 and TRBJ2-7; TRBD1 might be the D (5 bases). The CDR3 totals 16 residues. Germline assignment: CDR1 MNHEY and CDR2 SMNVEV (reference sequence). V lost 8 bases to trimming and J lost 5 bases, with 25 bases between them. The CDR3 DNA is TGTGCCAGCCGTGGTGGCACCGGCCCCGCAGGGCACGAGCAGTACTTC. Translating it yields CASRGGTGPAGHEQYF.

The rearrangement links TRBV6-6 to TRBJ2-3; 7 bases map to TRBD1. Per germline, CDR1 MNHNY and CDR2 SVGAGI (reference sequence). V lost 6 bases, J lost 8 bases, and 11 bases stayed unmatched. The CDR3 covers 14 residues. CDR3 residues: CASRPGTERATQYF. The CDR3 DNA reads TGTGCCAGCAGACCCGGGACAGAGAGGGCTACGCAGTATTTT.

This sequence joins TRBV18 and TRBJ1-1, with D hard to call. This CDR3 is 14 amino acids long. Germline lookup yields CDR1 KGHSH and CDR2 LQKENI. V was clipped by 0 bases and J by 3 bases, with 8 bases between them. For the CDR3, the DNA is TGTGCCAGCTCACCACCTCGAGCCGACACTGAAGCTTTCTTT. It yields the protein CASSPPRADTEAFF.

The chain couples TRBV6-1 to TRBJ1-5; TRBD1 might be the D (6 bases). Per germline, CDR1 MNHNS and CDR2 SASEGT. CDR3 length: 13 amino acids. V lost 6 bases to trimming and J lost 8 bases, with 14 bases between them. CDR3 residues: CASSPLQGKPQHF. The CDR3 DNA sequence: TGTGCCAGCAGCCCTTTACAGGGAAAGCCCCAGCATTTT.

The chain employs TRBV15 and TRBJ2-1; 12 positions match TRBD2. This CDR3 has 17 residues. V lost 6 bases and J lost 0; bases outside the gene matches: 6. The germline gives CDR1 LNHNV, CDR2 YYDKDF (reference sequence). In nucleotides, the CDR3 is TGTGCCACCAGTAGACTAGCGGGGGTGAGCTCCTACAATGAGCAGTTCTTC. Protein product: CATSRLAGVSSYNEQFF.

For this clone: Other DNA sequences in this sample translate to the same CDR3. The chain combines TRBV6-5 with TRBJ1-1; 10 nucleotides agree with TRBD1. CDR3 length: 16 residues. The V gene's germline CDR1 is MNHEY and CDR2 SVGAGI. V was clipped by 4 bases and J by 0 bases; unmatched bases: 5. The CDR3 here is CASSFTGTGVNTEAFF. CDR3 DNA sequence: TGTGCCAGCAGTTTTACCGGGACAGGGGTGAACACTGAAGCTTTCTTT.

The chain is built from TRBV11-2 and TRBJ2-3; 11 positions match TRBD2. The germline V gene has CDR1 SGHAT and CDR2 FQNNGV. The CDR3 runs 16 residues. V dropped 1 base and J dropped 3; count of bases not matched to a gene: 3. CDR3 DNA: TGTGCCAGCAGCTTAGGACTAGCGGGGTTTACAGATACGCAGTATTTT. It codes for CASSLGLAGFTDTQYF.

This chain uses TRBV7-2 with TRBJ1-6, with 9 bases aligning to TRBD1. CDR3 length: 16 residues. The J segment lost 6 bases and the V segment lost 5 bases, leaving 8 bases of the junction unmatched. The germline V gene has CDR1 SGHTA and CDR2 FQGNSA. This CDR3 is CASSPRTGVSNSPLHF. CDR3 bases: TGTGCCAGCAGCCCGAGGACAGGGGTCAGTAATTCACCCCTCCACTTT.

The chain couples TRBV12-5 to TRBJ2-2; D is unresolved. The CDR3 extends over 14 amino acids. The V end lost 1 base, the J end lost 7 bases, and 10 bases lay between the germline ends. CDR1 is LGHNT and CDR2 is FRNRAP in the germline V gene. This CDR3 is CASGLGGSFGELFF. The DNA of the CDR3 is TGTGCTAGTGGTTTGGGAGGCTCGTTCGGGGAGCTGTTTTTT.